This T cell receptor beta chain was profiled in a study of blood T cell repertoires in COVID-19. The overall study: The samples span acute and convalescent COVID-19 from the United States, Italy and Spain.

Sequencing was performed with immunoSEQ multiplex PCR; in TCRdb, only in-frame clones are kept and a portion is missing. The repertoire includes about 230,000 clones, 84% of them detected once, and 1.5% to 2% sits in the top ten. V lost 4 bases to trimming and J lost 3 bases, with 10 bases between them. The CDR3 is 13 residues long. Germline-derived CDR1 and CDR2 are LGHDT and YNNKEL (reference sequence). The study drew participants aged about 18 to 90 years from 20 to 30 US areas. Donors in Cohort 3 counted as recovered after two negative PCRs, clearance, or symptom resolution. This clonotype was obtained from a man aged 55 to 70 who had recovered from COVID-19. The sample taken for sequencing was PBMCs or T cells enriched from blood (not recorded which). The chain joins TRBV3-1 (or the pseudogene TRBV3-2) to TRBJ2-7; tentative D call: TRBD1 (6 bases). CDR3 nucleotide sequence: TGTGCCAGCAGCCGCGGACAGCTCTACGAGCAGTACTTC. Encoded protein: CASSRGQLYEQYF.